A single TCR beta chain is shown here with its context. What it recognizes is unknown. This specimen belongs to a study of beta chain features in type 1 diabetes. Findings and caveats of the study: Amplification by PCR could prefer shorter templates, with the same effect in patients and controls.

V was trimmed by 6 bases and J by 4 bases, leaving 6 bases between them. CDR1 is LGHNT and CDR2 is FRNRAP in the germline V gene. This CDR3 region has 11 residues. The entirety of the isolated RNA underwent reverse transcription, so expressed TCRB transcripts were sequenced. Profiling relied on immunoSEQ multiplex PCR, and the TCRdb table lists in-frame clones only, not all of them. The sample has under 400,000 clones, less than 15% seen once; the top ten hold around 7%. Per donor, one heparinised blood draw averaged roughly 120 mL. The rearrangement uses TRBV12-5 and TRBJ2-5, with D unclear. This receptor was identified in a man younger than 40 in good health. Sequencing was done on a sample of central memory CD4+ T cells from blood. The CDR3 DNA sequence: TGTGCTAGTGGCCCTAGAGAGACCCAGTACTTC. It yields the protein CASGPRETQYF. The full variable domain, in which reference TRBV12-5 and TRBJ2-5 provide the parts outside the CDR3, is DARVTQTPRHKVTEMGQEVTMRCQPILGHNTVFWYRQTMMQGLELLAYFRNRAPLDDSGMPKDRFSAEMPDATLATLKIQPSEPRDSAVYFCASGPRETQYFGPGTRLLVL.